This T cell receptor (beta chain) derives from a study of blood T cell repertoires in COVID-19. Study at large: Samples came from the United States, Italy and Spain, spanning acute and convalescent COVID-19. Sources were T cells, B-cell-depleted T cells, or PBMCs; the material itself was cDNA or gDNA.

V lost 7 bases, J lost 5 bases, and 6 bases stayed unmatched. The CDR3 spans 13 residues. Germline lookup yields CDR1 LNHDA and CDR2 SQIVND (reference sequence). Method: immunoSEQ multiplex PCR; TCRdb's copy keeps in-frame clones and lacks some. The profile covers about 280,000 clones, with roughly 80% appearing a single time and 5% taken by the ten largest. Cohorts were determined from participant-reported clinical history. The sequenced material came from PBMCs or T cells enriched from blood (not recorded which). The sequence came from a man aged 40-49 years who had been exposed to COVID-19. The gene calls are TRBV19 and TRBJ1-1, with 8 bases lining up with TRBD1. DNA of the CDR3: TGTGCCAGTATCCAACAGGGGGTGACTGAAGCTTTCTTT. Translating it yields CASIQQGVTEAFF.